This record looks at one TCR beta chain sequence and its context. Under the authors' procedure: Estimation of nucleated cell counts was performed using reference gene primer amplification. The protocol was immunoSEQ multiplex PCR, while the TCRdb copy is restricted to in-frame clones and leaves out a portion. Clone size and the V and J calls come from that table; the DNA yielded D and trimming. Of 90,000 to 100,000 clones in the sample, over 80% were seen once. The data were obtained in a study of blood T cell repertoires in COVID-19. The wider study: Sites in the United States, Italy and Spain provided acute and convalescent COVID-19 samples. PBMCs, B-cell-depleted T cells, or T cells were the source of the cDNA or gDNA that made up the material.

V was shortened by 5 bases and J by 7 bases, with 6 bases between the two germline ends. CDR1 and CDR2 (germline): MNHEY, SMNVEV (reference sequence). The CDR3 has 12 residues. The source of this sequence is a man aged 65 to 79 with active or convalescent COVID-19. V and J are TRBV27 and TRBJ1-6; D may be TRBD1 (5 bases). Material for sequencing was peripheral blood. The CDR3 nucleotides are TGTGCCAGCAGTAGGGGCAATTCACCCCTCCACTTT. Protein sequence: CASSRGNSPLHF.